This T cell receptor beta chain was sequenced in a study of chemoradiotherapy in HPV16-positive cancers. Background on the study: Functional T-cell assays on two HPV16-positive patients' cells defined candidate HPV-specific clones and common TCR motifs.

Samples were taken several times over chemoradiotherapy. This clone was found once. Its cognate antigen is unknown. V was clipped by 8 bases and J by 2 bases, with 8 bases between them. The CDR3 loop spans 12 amino acids. Germline-derived CDR1 and CDR2 are MNHNS and SASEGT. TCRdb's table, derived via immunoSEQ multiplex PCR, lists solely in-frame clones and lacks some. The table lists 15,000 to 20,000 clones, about three quarters of them singletons. Study-wide results and caveats: During treatment, candidate HPV-specific clones and E7-related motifs expanded in tumor. Only a couple of HPV16-positive patients supplied the functional HPV-specificity definition.

The sample was tumor tissue, taken from a patient who underwent chemoradiotherapy. The chain is built from TRBV6-1 and TRBJ2-3; D is perhaps TRBD1 (6 bases). The sequence derives from a human donor with HPV-associated anogenital cancer. CDR3 in amino acids: CASEGVTDTQYF. In nucleotides, the CDR3 is TGTGCCAGCGAGGGGGTCACAGATACGCAGTATTTT.